One and the same sample provided the 20 T cell receptor beta chains below, sequenced in a study of blood T cells in healthy people across ages. The authors ran a second PCR of 7 to 11 cycles using a sample-barcoded 5' primer and a J-beta primer mix. Via MiXCR, TCRdb re-called the 5' RACE reads, giving one row per CDR3 protein. The table has around 1,700,000 distinct CDR3 sequences, 28% seen once; the top ten hold 7.7%. The specimen was blood. Receptors were obtained from a woman in her 30s in good health.

The chain uses TRBV29-1 and TRBJ1-2; D might be TRBD1 (6 bases). From germline, CDR1 is SQVTM and CDR2 ANQGSEA. With 4 bases removed from V and 4 bases from J, the gap between germline ends came to 16 bases. The CDR3 is made up of 14 amino acids. The CDR3 sequence: CSVVRGATSYGYTF. For the CDR3, the DNA is TGCAGCGTTGTGCGGGGGGCGACGTCCTATGGCTACACCTTC.

Remarks on this clonotype: Since a much larger clone is just one base distant, this may be a read error. The rearrangement links TRBV29-1 to TRBJ1-2; D gene uncertain. The CDR3 is made up of 12 amino acids. The germline CDR1 and CDR2 sequences are SQVTM and ANQGSEA. CDR3 DNA: TGCGGCGCCACGGGAGGGTCCTATGGCTACACCTTC. It yields the protein CGATGGSYGYTF.

As concerns this clonotype: This likely comes from a read error, as the CDR3 has no conserved phenylalanine or tryptophan at its end. The chain combines TRBV12-3 or TRBV12-4 with TRBJ2-5; perhaps TRBD1 as D (6 bases). Near its end, the DNA agrees better with TRBJ2-7, so the J call may be wrong. The CDR3 is 14 amino acids. In nucleotides, the CDR3 is TGTGCCAGCAGCCCCGACAGGTTACTGTACGAGCAGTACTGC. It is translated as CASSPDRLLYEQYC.

This clonotype was counted at least ten times. The chain recombines TRBV20-1 with TRBJ2-1, with 10 bases identical to TRBD2. The germline V gene encodes CDR1 DFQATT and CDR2 SNEGSKA (reference sequence). Trimming took 4 bases from V and 0 from J; bases not matched to a gene: 9. This CDR3 has 17 amino acids. The DNA of the CDR3 is TGCAGTGCTAAAACTAGCGGGGCTATAAGCTCCTACAATGAGCAGTTCTTC. Its protein product is CSAKTSGAISSYNEQFF.

This clonotype is a singleton in its sample. A read error is possible here, since a much larger clone lies one base away. The gene calls are TRBV4-1 and TRBJ2-7, with TRBD1 as a possible D gene (5 bases). The V end was cut by 1 base, the J end by 0 bases, with 10 bases between. Germline CDR1 is MGHRA and CDR2 is YSYEKL. CDR3 length: 15 amino acids. The DNA of the CDR3 is TGCGCCAGCAGCCAAGGGGCAGGGCTCTCCTACGAGCAGTACTTC. As protein: CASSQGAGLSYEQYF.

V and J are TRBV20-1 and TRBJ1-6; 7 nucleotides agree with TRBD1. This CDR3 region has 16 residues. Losses at the gene ends were 6 bases for V and 4 bases for J; bases not matched to a gene: 12. Germline CDR1 DFQATT, CDR2 SNEGSKA (reference sequence). CDR3 amino acids: CSATPQKGQYNSPLHF. In DNA, the CDR3 is TGCAGTGCCACCCCCCAAAAGGGACAGTATAATTCACCCCTCCACTTT.

This rearrangement joins TRBV20-1 to TRBJ1-6, with D possibly matching TRBD1 (6 bases). CDR3 length: 13 residues. In germline, CDR1 is DFQATT, CDR2 SNEGSKA (reference sequence). V lost 3 bases and J lost 10, with 13 bases in between. The CDR3 reads CSASLAGDSPLHF. CDR3 DNA: TGCAGTGCTAGCCTGGCAGGGGACTCACCCCTCCACTTT.

This clonotype turned up a few times. This sequence joins TRBV7-8 and TRBJ1-2, with 7 positions matching TRBD1. Germline V CDR1 and CDR2: SGHVS, FQNEAQ. CDR3 length: 16 amino acids. The junction had 17 bases not matched to a gene; V was cut back by 6 bases and J by 7 bases. The CDR3 coding sequence is TGTGCCAGCAGGACTACTCCGGGACAGTCGGGCGGTGGCTACACCTTC. Translated: CASRTTPGQSGGGYTF.

This clonotype was recorded once. This clone may be a read error of a much larger clone one base away. V usage is TRBV12-3 or TRBV12-4 and J usage is TRBJ2-1; TRBD1 aligns across 10 bases. The CDR3 length is 15 residues. Germline trimming cut 7 bases from V and 8 bases from J; bases unmatched to any gene: 11. The CDR3 DNA reads as TGTGCCAGCACCAGACAGGGGGCGGGATACTATGAGCAGTTCTTC. Encoded protein: CASTRQGAGYYEQFF.

This clonotype showed up just once. It may be a read error: a sequence one base away is much more abundant. The rearrangement joins TRBV11-2 to TRBJ2-6; the D gene is possibly TRBD1 (6 bases). The germline V gene has CDR1 SGHAT and CDR2 FQNNGV. V shed 4 bases and J shed 2 bases, with 15 bases lying between them. CDR3 size: 17 residues. CDR3 amino acids: CASSSWAGVTGANVLTF. The CDR3 DNA sequence: TGTGCCAGCAGCTCCTGGGCAGGGGTAACTGGGGCCAACGTCCTGACTTTC.

Notes on this clonotype: One end of the junction is discordant with germline, which a read error may explain. V and J are TRBV9 and TRBJ2-1; 11 bases map to TRBD2. Germline values: CDR1 SGDLS, CDR2 YYNGEE. The CDR3 length is 15 residues. CDR3: CASGVGLAGGNEQFF. The CDR3 nucleotides are TGTGCCAGCGGCGTAGGCCTAGCGGGAGGCAATGAGCAGTTCTTT.

V gene TRBV20-1 combines with J gene TRBJ2-3, with 9 nucleotides matching TRBD2. CDR1 is DFQATT, CDR2 SNEGSKA, per germline (reference sequence). V dropped 0 bases and J dropped 6; count of bases not matched to a gene: 13. The CDR3 runs to 17 residues. The CDR3 is CSARDAAGVAGADTQYF. The CDR3 region has the DNA TGCAGTGCTAGAGATGCCGCCGGTGTAGCGGGAGCCGATACGCAGTATTTT.

This clonotype was counted a few times. This rearrangement joins TRBV12-3 or TRBV12-4 to TRBJ2-3; no clear D gene. The CDR3 totals 14 residues. Trimming took off 3 bases at V and 6 bases at J, with 13 bases between the two ends. CDR3 residues: CASSFEVITDTQYF. The CDR3 DNA reads as TGTGCCAGCAGTTTCGAGGTTATCACGGATACGCAGTATTTT.

The chain recombines TRBV20-1 with TRBJ2-7, with 9 bases matching TRBD1. There are 15 residues in the CDR3. Losses at the gene ends were 6 bases for V and 5 bases for J; bases not matched to a gene: 14. From germline, CDR1 is DFQATT and CDR2 SNEGSKA (reference sequence). DNA of the CDR3: TGCAGTGCCACGACCGGGACAGGGAGTTCCCACGAGCAGTACTTC. Its protein is CSATTGTGSSHEQYF.

The chain has TRBV4-2 and TRBJ1-2, with D hard to call. V shed 4 bases and J shed 7 bases, with 13 bases lying between them. The CDR3 totals 13 residues. Germline-derived CDR1 and CDR2 are LGHNA and YNFKEQ. This CDR3 is CASSRGEGCGYTF. The CDR3 DNA follows: TGTGCCAGCAGCCGGGGAGAGGGCTGTGGCTACACCTTC.

The chain carries TRBV12-3 or TRBV12-4 and TRBJ1-5, with D tentatively TRBD1 (6 bases). This CDR3 region has 14 residues. V lost 6 bases, J lost 6 bases, and 15 bases lay in between. Here the CDR3 reads CASSIQGILQPQHF. CDR3 sequence (DNA): TGTGCCAGCAGCATCCAGGGGATACTTCAGCCCCAGCATTTT.

This clonotype was recorded many times. V gene TRBV20-1 combines with J gene TRBJ2-7, with unresolved D. Trimming removed 4 bases from V and 5 bases from J, with 15 bases in between. CDR1 DFQATT and CDR2 SNEGSKA come from the germline V gene (reference sequence). CDR3 size: 13 residues. The CDR3 sequence is CSATPTRQHEQYF. As DNA, the CDR3 is TGCAGTGCTACCCCGACCAGGCAGCACGAGCAGTACTTC.

The J gene is TRBJ1-3, the V gene TRBV7-6; D perhaps matches TRBD1 (5 bases). This CDR3 spans 17 amino acids. Trimming cost V 1 base and J 0 bases, with 13 bases left between them. Germline CDR1 reads SGHVS; CDR2 reads FNYEAQ. CDR3 DNA: TGTGCCAGCAGCTTAGGGATGGGGGTGAGCTCTGGAAACACCATATATTTT. Translated, it gives CASSLGMGVSSGNTIYF.

The chain employs TRBV7-3 and TRBJ2-5; maybe TRBD2 (6 bases). With 2 bases removed from V and 4 bases from J, the gap between germline ends came to 17 bases. From germline, CDR1 is SGHTA and CDR2 FQGTGA. The CDR3 has 16 residues. In nucleotides, the CDR3 is TGTGCCAGCAGCTTAGGGCGGGAAGACCCCCCAGAGACCCAGTACTTC. Amino acid sequence: CASSLGREDPPETQYF.

This clonotype was found a few times. This sequence may be a read error, since a much larger clone differs from it by one base. The chain combines TRBV12-3 or TRBV12-4 with TRBJ2-7, with D possibly being TRBD2 (6 bases). Trimming removed 6 bases from V and 3 bases from J, with 18 bases in between. The CDR3 contains 15 residues. In DNA, the CDR3 is TGTGCCAGCAGACCGATCGGCGGAGGGAGCTACGAGCAGTACTTC. Its translation: CASRPIGGGSYEQYF.